This TCR beta chain was identified in a study of CD8 T cells in ankylosing spondylitis. Study results and limitations: Disease-associated clonotypes exhibited CD8+ identity and were relatively infrequent in peripheral blood. A motif in TCR beta, a set of several highly homologous variants, appeared characteristic of ankylosing spondylitis blood.

The CDR3 contains 14 residues. Germline V lookup: CDR1 SGHTA, CDR2 FQGNSA. Trimming removed 5 bases from V and 5 bases from J; junction bases left unmatched: 3. The authors made TCR beta libraries by quantitative 5'-RACE with molecular barcodes. TCRdb re-derived calls from the 5' RACE reads in MiXCR, one entry per CDR3 protein. The table records about 800,000 distinct CDR3 sequences, 10% to 15% of them present only once. This clonotype was observed at least ten times. The antigen remains undetermined. The sequence was obtained from a male donor with ankylosing spondylitis. The chain joins TRBV7-2 to TRBJ1-4, with 9 bases aligning to TRBD1. The sample taken for sequencing was blood, either unsorted or a sorted T cell fraction (not recorded which). CDR3 residues: CASSVGQGNEKLFF. The CDR3 DNA follows: TGTGCCAGCAGCGTTGGACAGGGGAATGAAAAACTGTTTTTT.